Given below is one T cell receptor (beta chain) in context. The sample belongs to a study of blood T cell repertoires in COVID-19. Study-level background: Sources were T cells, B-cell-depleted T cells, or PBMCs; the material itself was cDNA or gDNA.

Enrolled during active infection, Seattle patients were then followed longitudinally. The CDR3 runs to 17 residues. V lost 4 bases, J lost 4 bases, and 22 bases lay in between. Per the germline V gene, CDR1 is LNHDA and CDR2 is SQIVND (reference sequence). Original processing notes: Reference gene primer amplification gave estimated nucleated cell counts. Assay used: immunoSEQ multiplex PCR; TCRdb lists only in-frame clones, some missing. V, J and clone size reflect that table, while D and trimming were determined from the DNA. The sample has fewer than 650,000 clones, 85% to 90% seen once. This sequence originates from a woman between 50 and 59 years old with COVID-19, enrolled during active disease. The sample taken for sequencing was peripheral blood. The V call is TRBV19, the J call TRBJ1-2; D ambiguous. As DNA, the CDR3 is TGTGCCAGTAGTACCCCCGGGGAAGGGTCCCCCGGCTATGGCTACACCTTC. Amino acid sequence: CASSTPGEGSPGYGYTF.